This entry is about one T cell receptor (beta chain). Its antigen is still unknown. No per-base quality is available; no much larger clone lies one base away. The data derive from a study of blood T cells in healthy people across ages (dated by TCRdb to the mid-2010s). About the investigation overall: Template switching captured roughly one uniquely barcoded TCR beta cDNA molecule per two T cells in model experiments. The study measured age-related changes in TCR beta repertoire diversity using deep sequencing normalized with unique cDNA molecular identifiers. The donors were divided into four age groups: young (average roughly 15 years), middle-aged (about 40), aged (roughly 60) and long-lived (about 90). Using the same blood draw, the study looked at two additional independent replicas of 1 million unique cDNA reads for two donors, one aged 18 to 30 and the other aged 80 or older.

The library was obtained by 5' RACE. Sequenced using an Illumina HiSeq 2500. A second PCR of about 7 to 12 cycles was performed with a sample-barcoded 5' primer and a J-beta primer mix. Each TCR beta cDNA molecule received a unique molecular identifier from a template-switch 5' adaptor carrying 12 random nucleotides. Each sample yielded at least 2.5 million CDR3-containing paired-end reads. All of the RNA was converted into first-strand cDNA using the Mint cDNA synthesis kit, with a TRBC-specific oligonucleotide serving as the primer. Following uracil-DNA glycosylase treatment, a first 18-cycle PCR with universal primers M1SS and BC2_uni_R was performed on all cDNA. The source study handled its data this way. For normalization, 1 million high-quality reads were randomly selected from each sample, with every read carrying a distinct molecular identifier. Instead of being binned into consensus sequences, reads with shared molecular identifiers were discarded. CDR3 identification, clonotype clustering and error correction used MiTCR with a Q25 quality threshold and the strictest error-elimination algorithm. Lower-bound total TCR beta diversity was estimated with a nonparametric unseen species model using Euler transformation. TCRdb reprocessed the public reads (quality trimming at Q25 with fastp, clone calling with MiXCR) and kept in-frame beta chains. Entries that share a CDR3 protein sequence are merged under the most common genes and DNA. V and J calls and clone size were set by TCRdb, not the authors. The sample table contains 500,000 to 650,000 distinct CDR3 sequences; only one count was recorded for roughly a quarter of them. The ten top clones hold 3% to 4% of the sample.

What the authors observed across the whole study: There was a strong correlation between observed TCR beta diversity and the percentage of naive T cells measured by flow cytometry. Estimates of total diversity from one million sequenced T cells were regarded as lower bounds and underestimates. Because the CMV infection status of the donors was unknown, age-related changes in expanded clonotypes may potentially have been confounded. As age increased, observed TCR beta diversity per million T cells dropped in a roughly linear way, and a significant reduction was already evident by age about 40. Compared with the aged group, the long-lived group had more naive CD4+ T cells, fewer expanded clones and increased TCR diversity, suggesting age selection. Because profiling used bulk unsorted PBMCs, naive and antigen-experienced compartments could not be compared conclusively.

Donors were around 37 systemically healthy Caucasian individuals from Russia aged roughly 6 to 90 years. Around 9.8 milliliters of peripheral blood were collected from each donor into EDTA-treated Vacutainer tubes. Ficoll-Paque density-gradient centrifugation was used to isolate PBMCs, with at least 7 million obtained per sample. Total RNA was extracted from PBMCs with Trizol reagent, with at least 5.5 micrograms obtained per sample. For every donor, an aliquot of PBMCs went through flow cytometry to measure the percentages of naive CD45RAhigh/CD27high T cells. The sample also formed part of further work on T cells of mothers and their children. The second paper states: Nine systemically healthy Caucasian individuals, comprising three mothers and their six children, were included as donors. cDNA synthesis used all of the extracted RNA, with about 1.5 ug of RNA in each 15 ul reaction. Sample barcodes and 2-4 random nucleotides were added via the M1S primer in the second PCR. Each mother yielded over 8.5 million TCR beta CDR3 reads and each child 3 million or so reads. Thymic selection shapes the output of TCR recombination in a similar way in related and unrelated pairs, and inherited differences have a minor effect. Normalized repertoire overlap in related mother-child pairs was always slightly higher than in unrelated mother-child pairs, but the difference was never significant. With a sensitivity of roughly 93 clones per million clonotypes, no persistent microchimeric T cell clones were detected. The study used deep NGS to compare TCR beta repertoires of mothers and children, seeking features distinguishing related mother-child pairs from unrelated individuals. The mean age was around 40 +/- 4 years for the mothers and 11 +/- 4 years for the children. After adapters were ligated using NEBNext reagents, the libraries underwent 100+100 nt paired-end sequencing on an Illumina HiSeq 2000. To prevent cross-contamination, the mother and child libraries were prepared one month apart and sequenced in separate runs. Between 500,000 and 2,000,000 distinct TCR beta clonotypes were identified per donor. Naive TCR beta clonotypes were estimated from low-frequency clonotypes matched to each donor's FACS-determined naive share, without sorting.

The sequencing sample was made of blood. The TCR comes from a boy between 2 and 10 years old in good health.

The CDR3 in this case is CSGRARGRGEAEAFF. The sequenced DNA: TGCAGCGGAAGGGCTCGCGGCAGGGGAGAGGCTGAAGCTTTCTTT. The rearrangement combines TRBV29-1 with TRBJ1-1; the D gene is perhaps TRBD1, from 6 matching bases. From a lookup of the germline V gene, CDR1 and CDR2 are SQVTM and ANQGSEA. Including the terminal cysteine and phenylalanine, the CDR3 comprises 15 residues. The kept DNA is CDR3 alone, 45 bases in frame from the first base. Trimming removed 7 bases from V and 6 bases from J, leaving 24 bases between the germline ends.